The next 8 T cell receptor beta chains were all read from a single sample in a study of blood T cells in healthy people across ages. PCR was performed a second time for roughly 7 to 11 cycles using a sample-barcoded 5' primer and a J-beta primer mix. From the 5' RACE reads, TCRdb called clonotypes with MiXCR, one entry per CDR3 protein. The top ten clones hold 28% of a sample with 650,000 to 900,000 distinct CDR3 sequences, about 59% of them seen once. Sequencing was carried out using blood. All receptors come from a man aged 30 to 45 in good health.

The chain joins TRBV12-3 or TRBV12-4 to TRBJ2-3, with D unresolved. V was trimmed by 3 bases and J by 11 bases, leaving 12 bases between them. CDR3 size: 12 residues. CDR3 sequence (DNA): TGTGCCAGCAGTTTGAACCCTTTCTGGCAGTATTTT. Protein product: CASSLNPFWQYF.

The chain combines TRBV6-5 with TRBJ1-4; tentative D call: TRBD1 (5 bases). Per germline, CDR1 MNHEY and CDR2 SVGAGI. Trimming pared 8 bases from V and 4 bases from J, leaving 14 bases between. The CDR3 sequence is 14 residues long. CDR3 loop: CASREGFSNEKLFF. CDR3 nucleotides: TGTGCCAGCCGGGAGGGGTTTAGTAATGAAAAACTGTTTTTT.

This chain uses TRBV5-1 with TRBJ2-3; D tentatively reads TRBD1 or TRBD2 (6 bases each). Germline V CDR1 and CDR2: SGHRS, YFSETQ. CDR3 size: 15 residues. The V end lost 3 bases, the J end lost 2 bases, and 13 bases lay between the germline ends. This CDR3 reads CASSSGAVFTDTQYF. The DNA for the CDR3 is TGCGCCAGCAGCTCGGGGGCAGTATTCACAGATACGCAGTATTTT.

V is TRBV6-2 or TRBV6-3 and J is TRBJ1-1; D gene unclear. The germline V gene has CDR1 MNHEY and CDR2 SVGEGT. Trimming took off 9 bases at V and 8 bases at J, with 13 bases between the two ends. The CDR3 consists of 11 residues. DNA of the CDR3: TGTGCCAGTACCAGGACTGCGGAAGCTTTCTTT. Its protein is CASTRTAEAFF.

The chain links TRBV15 to TRBJ2-1; tentatively, D is TRBD1 (5 bases). The CDR3 covers 16 residues. CDR1 and CDR2 (germline): LNHNV, YYDKDF (reference sequence). V gave up 1 base and J gave up 0 bases, with 10 bases separating them. CDR3 sequence: CATSRGAGRSYNEQFF. The CDR3 DNA sequence: TGTGCCACCAGCAGAGGGGCAGGGCGCTCCTACAATGAGCAGTTCTTC.

V is TRBV20-1 and J is TRBJ2-1, with 11 bases matching TRBD2. The CDR3 has 17 amino acids. Germline trimming cut 6 bases from V and 0 bases from J; bases unmatched to any gene: 10. Germline loops: CDR1 DFQATT, CDR2 SNEGSKA (reference sequence). CDR3 in amino acids: CSAGGTSGGLSYNEQFF. Here the CDR3 DNA reads TGCAGTGCCGGGGGTACTAGCGGGGGACTCTCCTACAATGAGCAGTTCTTC.

The chain couples TRBV4-3 to TRBJ1-2; 8 positions agree with TRBD1. The V and J ends lost 0 bases and 8 bases, in that order; junction bases with no gene match: 2. The CDR3 totals 13 residues. Germline CDR1 LGHNA, CDR2 YSLEER. CDR3 sequence reads: CASSQDPGGGYTF. For the CDR3, the DNA is TGCGCCAGCAGCCAAGATCCAGGGGGCGGCTACACCTTC.

A few counts support this clonotype. The chain recombines TRBV20-1 with TRBJ2-5, with 8 positions matching TRBD2. This CDR3 has 13 amino acids. Trimming at V came to 4 bases and at J to 3 bases, leaving 4 bases not matched to a gene. Germline V gene lookup returns CDR1 DFQATT and CDR2 SNEGSKA (reference sequence). The CDR3 region has the DNA TGCAGTGCTAACCAAGCGGGGGAAGAGACCCAGTACTTC. Translating gives CSANQAGEETQYF.